What follows are 3 T cell receptor beta chains derived from one specimen sequenced in a study of shared clonotypes between healthy human individuals. Method: immunoSEQ multiplex PCR; TCRdb's copy keeps in-frame clones and lacks some. The table includes 500,000 to 650,000 clones, roughly four fifths detected once. The material sequenced was PBMCs. The origin of the receptors is a woman between 40 and 50 years old in good health. Some clones in this sample may be carry-over from other donors' samples.

The rearrangement joins TRBV9 to TRBJ2-1; D might be TRBD1 (6 bases). Trimming removed 3 bases at V and 9 bases at J, with 13 bases between. CDR3 length: 13 amino acids. CDR1 is SGDLS, CDR2 YYNGEE, per germline. The CDR3 spells CASSDRVVGEQFF. The CDR3 nucleotides read TGTGCCAGCAGCGACAGGGTGGTCGGTGAGCAGTTCTTC. The complete variable domain, with remaining parts taken from reference TRBV9 and TRBJ2-1, reads DSGVTQTPKHLITATGQRVTLRCSPRSGDLSVYWYQQSLDQGLQFLIQYYNGEERAKGNILERFSAQQFPDLHSELNLSSLELGDSALYFCASSDRVVGEQFFGPGTRLTVL.

V is TRBV5-1 and J is TRBJ2-7; D is possibly TRBD2 (5 bases). This CDR3 region has 11 residues. CDR1 is SGHRS, CDR2 YFSETQ, per germline. Trimming removed 8 bases from V and 6 bases from J, with 12 bases in between. The CDR3 reads CASSLGGEQYF. CDR3 sequence (DNA): TGCGCCAGTTCACTCGGAGGCGAGCAGTACTTC.

The chain couples TRBV4-2 to TRBJ1-4; D not certain. The CDR3 loop spans 15 amino acids. The germline gives CDR1 LGHNA, CDR2 YNFKEQ. V was cut by 4 bases and J by 4 bases, with 13 bases left in between. CDR3 amino acids: CASSLDVVGNEKLFF. The CDR3 DNA is TGTGCCAGCAGCCTCGATGTGGTGGGTAATGAAAAACTGTTTTTT.